Listed here are 10 T cell receptor beta chains from one sample, sequenced in a study of cytomegalovirus exposure and HLA in healthy donors. Sequencing was performed with immunoSEQ multiplex PCR; in TCRdb, only in-frame clones are kept and a portion is missing. In the table there are approximately 180,000 clones, approximately 86% of which are singletons. What was sequenced was PBMCs. The receptors were sampled from a man aged 18 to 35 in good health and CMV-seropositive.

This chain connects TRBV6-4 to TRBJ2-1; 8 bases align to TRBD1. V was pared by 6 bases and J by 5 bases, with 3 bases of the junction left unmatched. The length of the CDR3 is 13 residues. Germline values: CDR1 MRHNA, CDR2 SNTAGT. DNA for the CDR3: TGTGCCAGCAGCCGGGACAGGAACAATGAGCAGTTCTTC. It encodes CASSRDRNNEQFF.

This clone was detected only a few times. This sequence joins TRBV4-2 and TRBJ1-5; no definite D call. This CDR3 is built from 13 residues. Germline V lookup: CDR1 LGHNA, CDR2 YNFKEQ. V was cut by 2 bases and J by 2 bases, with 4 bases left in between. CDR3 loop: CASSQPGNQPQHF. In DNA form, the CDR3 reads TGTGCCAGCAGCCAACCTGGCAATCAGCCCCAGCATTTT.

This chain joins TRBV5-6 and TRBJ2-2; 13 bases align to TRBD2. Looked up from germline, CDR1 is SGHDT and CDR2 is YYEEEE. The CDR3 loop spans 17 amino acids. V gave up 4 bases and J gave up 5 bases; unmatched junction bases: 8. The CDR3 bases are TGTGCCAGCAGCCCGACTAGCGGGGGGCCGAGGACCGGGGAGCTGTTTTTT. Its protein is CASSPTSGGPRTGELFF.

This chain connects TRBV18 to TRBJ1-4, with 9 positions matching TRBD1. Germline V lookup: CDR1 KGHSH, CDR2 LQKENI. The CDR3 loop spans 15 amino acids. The V and J ends lost 3 bases and 6 bases, in that order; junction bases with no gene match: 5. The CDR3 loop reads CASSPSGQGDEKLFF. CDR3 sequence (DNA): TGTGCCAGCTCACCCTCGGGACAGGGTGATGAAAAACTGTTTTTT. Looking up the rest from reference TRBV18 and TRBJ1-4 gives the full variable domain: NAGVMQNPRHLVRRRGQEARLRCSPMKGHSHVYWYRQLPEEGLKFMVYLQKENIIDESGMPKERFSAEFPKEGPSILRIQQVVRGDSAAYFCASSPSGQGDEKLFFGSGTQLSVL.

The J gene is TRBJ2-3, the V gene TRBV6-4, with TRBD1 matching 10 bases. J lost 4 bases, V lost 2 bases, and 3 bases had no gene match. The CDR3 covers 15 residues. Germline V lookup: CDR1 MRHNA, CDR2 SNTAGT. This chain's CDR3 is CASSDGQGVADTQYF. CDR3 nucleotide sequence: TGTGCCAGCAGTGACGGACAGGGGGTGGCAGATACGCAGTATTTT.

The chain combines TRBV29-1 with TRBJ1-5; possibly TRBD1 for D (5 bases). The CDR3 spans 13 residues. V was pared by 4 bases and J by 6 bases, with 13 bases between. Germline V CDR1 and CDR2: SQVTM, ANQGSEA. In DNA form, the CDR3 reads TGCAGCGTTGTCGAGGGGAGGTTTCAGCCCCAGCATTTT. Residues: CSVVEGRFQPQHF.

The J gene is TRBJ2-5, the V gene TRBV7-9, with 11 nucleotides matching TRBD2. The V gene end was trimmed by 6 bases and the J gene end by 3 bases; junction bases not matched to a gene: 0. Per germline, CDR1 SEHNR and CDR2 FQNEAQ (reference sequence). The CDR3 runs 13 residues. This CDR3 is CASRLAGEETQYF. CDR3 nucleotides: TGTGCCAGCAGACTAGCGGGGGAAGAGACCCAGTACTTC.

The rearrangement uses TRBV13 and TRBJ1-4; weak D call: TRBD1 (6 bases). The CDR3 runs to 14 residues. Germline-derived CDR1 and CDR2 are PRHDT and FYEKMQ (reference sequence). V lost 5 bases, J lost 8 bases, and 15 bases lay in between. DNA of the CDR3: TGTGCCAGCAGCCACCCACGCGACAGGGAAAAACTGTTTTTT. Translated: CASSHPRDREKLFF.

This chain joins TRBV28 and TRBJ1-5; 7 nucleotides agree with TRBD1. The germline V gene has CDR1 MDHEN and CDR2 SYDVKM. The CDR3 sequence is 14 residues long. The V segment lost 3 bases and the J segment 4 bases; nucleotides outside the gene matches: 3. CDR3 sequence: CASSLGGQNQPQHF. CDR3 coding DNA: TGTGCCAGCAGTTTGGGGGGACAGAATCAGCCCCAGCATTTT.

The chain uses TRBV6-6 and TRBJ2-7; D remains ambiguous. V shed 5 bases and J shed 9 bases, with 14 bases lying between them. CDR1 is MNHNY and CDR2 is SVGAGI in the germline V gene (reference sequence). This CDR3 is built from 12 residues. CDR3 sequence reads: CASSETLSGQYF. In DNA form, the CDR3 reads TGTGCCAGCAGTGAGACGCTCTCGGGGCAGTACTTC.